These 32 T cell receptor beta chains were sequenced from one sample in a study of cytomegalovirus exposure and HLA in healthy donors. Amplification used 60 Vbeta primers and 13 Jbeta primers. Sequencing was performed with immunoSEQ multiplex PCR; in TCRdb, only in-frame clones are kept and a portion is missing. The sample shows more than 95,000 clones, under 85% of them seen only once. Source material: PBMCs. All receptors come from a woman aged 70-85 years in good health and CMV-seropositive.

This chain joins TRBV7-6 and TRBJ2-7; TRBD1 aligns across 8 bases. V gave up 5 bases and J gave up 0 bases; unmatched junction bases: 12. This CDR3 has 17 amino acids. Germline values: CDR1 SGHVS, CDR2 FNYEAQ. The CDR3 loop is CASSTGQATPSSYEQYF. CDR3 sequence (DNA): TGTGCCAGCAGCACGGGACAGGCGACTCCCAGCTCCTACGAGCAGTACTTC.

This chain uses TRBV28 with TRBJ1-4; D possibly corresponds to TRBD1 (6 bases). The CDR3 has 14 amino acids. The V end was cut by 5 bases, the J end by 7 bases, with 14 bases between. Germline-derived CDR1 and CDR2 are MDHEN and SYDVKM. This CDR3 reads CASSPGGGGEKLFF. In DNA, the CDR3 is TGTGCCAGCAGTCCCGGAGGGGGGGGTGAAAAACTGTTTTTT.

CDR3: CASKGTGVYNEQFF. The DNA for the CDR3 is TGTGCCAGCAAAGGGACAGGGGTGTACAATGAGCAGTTCTTC. The chain combines TRBV2 with TRBJ2-1, with 10 nucleotides matching TRBD1. The CDR3 totals 14 residues. The trim removed 7 bases at V and 4 bases at J, leaving 4 bases unmatched. CDR1 SNHLY and CDR2 FYNNEI come from the germline V gene. The full variable domain, in which reference TRBV2 and TRBJ2-1 provide the parts outside the CDR3, is EPEVTQTPSHQVTQMGQEVILRCVPISNHLYFYWYRQILGQKVEFLVSFYNNEISEKSEIFDDQFSVERPDGSNFTLKIRSTKLEDSAMYFCASKGTGVYNEQFFGPGTRLTVL.

The gene calls are TRBV19 and TRBJ2-3; 10 bases map to TRBD2. Germline V CDR1 and CDR2: LNHDA, SQIVND (reference sequence). The CDR3 totals 20 residues. With V trimmed by 5 bases and J by 6 bases, 23 bases remained unmatched. DNA of the CDR3: TGTGCCAGTAGTCCTGGGTCGAGCGGGAGGGCCTGGATCGCGGCGGATACGCAGTATTTT. Protein product: CASSPGSSGRAWIAADTQYF.

The rearrangement joins TRBV11-2 to TRBJ2-7; no firm D call. This CDR3 spans 15 amino acids. The V end was cut by 3 bases, the J end by 0 bases, with 12 bases between. Looked up from germline, CDR1 is SGHAT and CDR2 is FQNNGV. CDR3 residues: CASSFVRGSSYEQYF. The CDR3 nucleotides read TGTGCCAGCAGCTTCGTACGCGGAAGCTCCTACGAGCAGTACTTC.

This clone was detected a few times. The V gene is TRBV7-2, the J gene TRBJ1-4, with unresolved D. Between the trimmed V and J ends, which lost 1 base and 3 bases, there was a span of 9 bases. The CDR3 spans 15 residues. Germline loops: CDR1 SGHTA, CDR2 FQGNSA. DNA of the CDR3: TGTGCCAGCAGCTTAGGGGCGTCACCTAATGAAAAACTGTTTTTT. This codes for CASSLGASPNEKLFF.

The chain joins TRBV21-1 to TRBJ2-1; TRBD1, as called in the table, went unchecked against the DNA. TRBV21-1 is reported as a pseudogene. There are 19 residues in the CDR3. The CDR3, as DNA: TGTGCCAGCAGCAGACTCCGGGACAGGGGAGAGGGGTTTTACAATGAGCAGTTCTTC. It translates to CASSRLRDRGEGFYNEQFF.

This clone was seen a few times. The chain has TRBV7-6 and TRBJ2-5, with 7 bases lining up with TRBD1. CDR1 and CDR2 from the germline V gene are SGHVS and FNYEAQ. The CDR3 has 16 amino acids. J lost 5 bases, V lost 1 base, and 10 bases had no gene match. Here the CDR3 DNA reads TGTGCCAGCAGCTTAGAAGACAGGGTAGGGTGGGAGACCCAGTACTTC. It is translated as CASSLEDRVGWETQYF. The complete variable domain, with remaining parts taken from reference TRBV7-6 and TRBJ2-5, reads GAGVSQSPRYKVTKRGQDVALRCDPISGHVSLYWYRQALGQGPEFLTYFNYEAQQDKSGLPNDRFSAERPEGSISTLTIQRTEQRDSAMYRCASSLEDRVGWETQYFGPGTRLLVL.

The gene calls are TRBV18 and TRBJ1-5; 7 bases match TRBD1. The trim removed 3 bases at V and 4 bases at J, leaving 6 bases unmatched. The CDR3 extends over 15 amino acids. The germline V gene encodes CDR1 KGHSH and CDR2 LQKENI. DNA of the CDR3: TGTGCCAGCTCACCCACAGGGGCTTTTAATCAGCCCCAGCATTTT. This encodes CASSPTGAFNQPQHF.

The chain employs TRBV7-2 and TRBJ2-1; D possibly corresponds to TRBD1 (6 bases). Germline-derived CDR1 and CDR2 are SGHTA and FQGNSA. The V end lost 1 base, the J end lost 3 bases, and 10 bases lay between the germline ends. The CDR3 totals 15 residues. The CDR3 sequence is CASSLGGGIYNEQFF. CDR3 DNA sequence: TGTGCCAGCAGCTTAGGAGGGGGAATCTACAATGAGCAGTTCTTC.

The chain uses TRBV5-1 and TRBJ1-2; D is ambiguous. CDR3 length: 13 residues. Trimming pared 5 bases from V and 7 bases from J, leaving 15 bases between. From germline, CDR1 is SGHRS and CDR2 YFSETQ. Here the CDR3 reads CASSRQAEGGYTF. The CDR3 DNA reads TGCGCCAGCAGTCGGCAGGCCGAGGGTGGCTACACCTTC.

This clone occurred once. V and J are TRBV6-5 and TRBJ2-7; perhaps TRBD1 as D (6 bases). With 6 bases removed from V and 2 bases from J, the gap between germline ends came to 11 bases. The CDR3 extends over 13 amino acids. The germline V gene encodes CDR1 MNHEY and CDR2 SVGAGI. The DNA of the CDR3 is TGTGCCAGCAGCTCGGACAGAGCCTACGAGCAGTACTTC. It specifies CASSSDRAYEQYF.

Only a few counts were recorded for this clone. The chain couples TRBV7-8 to TRBJ1-2; D is perhaps TRBD1 (5 bases). Looked up from germline, CDR1 is SGHVS and CDR2 is FQNEAQ. V dropped 5 bases and J dropped 4 bases, with 14 bases sitting between them. This CDR3 contains 14 residues. CDR3 DNA sequence: TGTGCCAGCAGCCAGGCGCGGGGCGGCTATGGCTACACCTTC. Its protein is CASSQARGGYGYTF.

This chain connects TRBV6-1 to TRBJ1-5, with D unclear. The CDR3 has 12 residues. Germline assignment: CDR1 MNHNS and CDR2 SASEGT. Trimming pared 8 bases from V and 6 bases from J, leaving 11 bases between. The CDR3 is CASETFSQPQHF. As DNA, the CDR3 is TGTGCCAGCGAAACATTCTCTCAGCCCCAGCATTTT.

V and J are TRBV15 and TRBJ2-4; possibly TRBD1 for D (6 bases). Germline assignment: CDR1 LNHNV and CDR2 YYDKDF (reference sequence). There are 14 residues in the CDR3. The V end lost 0 bases, the J end lost 5 bases, and 8 bases lay between the germline ends. Here the CDR3 reads CATSRDPGENIQYF. The CDR3 DNA reads TGTGCCACCAGCAGAGATCCAGGGGAAAACATTCAGTACTTC.

This clone was found a few times. This chain uses TRBV6-5 with TRBJ1-6; D remains unclear. The ends were cut back, 6 bases at V and 3 bases at J, with 9 bases in the middle. Germline V gives CDR1 MNHEY, CDR2 SVGAGI. This CDR3 region has 14 residues. The DNA for the CDR3 is TGTGCCAGCAGCAGGATAAACTATAATTCACCCCTCCACTTT. Its protein is CASSRINYNSPLHF.

This clone has more than one count but fewer than ten. The chain links TRBV27 to TRBJ2-1; 13 nucleotides align to TRBD2. The CDR3 is 15 amino acids. In germline, CDR1 is MNHEY, CDR2 SMNVEV (reference sequence). The V gene end was trimmed by 3 bases and the J gene end by 6 bases; junction bases not matched to a gene: 2. The CDR3 spells CASSLGTSGVNEQFF. CDR3 nucleotide sequence: TGTGCCAGCAGTTTGGGGACTAGCGGGGTCAATGAGCAGTTCTTC.

V is TRBV27 and J is TRBJ2-1; TRBD2 aligns across 10 bases. The CDR3 is 16 residues long. The V gene's germline CDR1 is MNHEY and CDR2 SMNVEV (reference sequence). V lost 4 bases and J lost 4; bases outside the gene matches: 7. CDR3 region: CASSYPGAGGYNEQFF. The CDR3 DNA sequence: TGTGCCAGCAGTTACCCAGGAGCGGGAGGGTACAATGAGCAGTTCTTC.

The genes are TRBV18 and TRBJ1-6; D unclear. Germline loops: CDR1 KGHSH, CDR2 LQKENI. The V end was cut by 2 bases, the J end by 5 bases, with 10 bases between. CDR3 length: 15 amino acids. CDR3 sequence (DNA): TGTGCCAGCTCACCATTACAGACGAATAATTCACCCCTCCACTTT. Translated: CASSPLQTNNSPLHF.

The chain joins TRBV19 to TRBJ2-5; 9 bases match TRBD1. Germline V gives CDR1 LNHDA, CDR2 SQIVND (reference sequence). This CDR3 contains 15 residues. V dropped 6 bases and J dropped 1; count of bases not matched to a gene: 6. The CDR3 DNA is TGTGCCAGTAGGAGGGACAGGGCCATCCAAGAGACCCAGTACTTC. Its protein product is CASRRDRAIQETQYF.

The gene calls are TRBV28 and TRBJ2-5; D may be TRBD1 (5 bases). Germline CDR1 MDHEN, CDR2 SYDVKM. The CDR3 is made up of 18 amino acids. The ends were cut back, 5 bases at V and 4 bases at J, with 26 bases in the middle. CDR3: CASSPITYRSQFLETQYF. The CDR3 DNA sequence: TGTGCCAGCAGTCCAATCACCTACAGGAGTCAATTCCTAGAGACCCAGTACTTC.

The chain links TRBV7-3 to TRBJ2-5, with 11 bases that match TRBD2. The CDR3 length is 17 residues. Germline lookup yields CDR1 SGHTA and CDR2 FQGTGA. V trimming: 5 bases; J trimming: 4 bases; junction bases outside the gene matches: 12. The CDR3 is CASSANPGLAAGETQYF. The CDR3 nucleotides read TGTGCCAGCAGCGCCAATCCGGGACTAGCGGCAGGAGAGACCCAGTACTTC.

The chain uses TRBV7-3 and TRBJ2-5, with TRBD1 as a possible D gene (6 bases). The V end lost 1 base, the J end lost 7 bases, and 13 bases lay between the germline ends. This CDR3 spans 14 amino acids. From germline, CDR1 is SGHTA and CDR2 FQGTGA. As DNA, the CDR3 is TGTGCCAGCAGCTTAAACCAGGGGTCACGGACCCAGTACTTC. Encoded protein: CASSLNQGSRTQYF.

The CDR3 spells CASSAGTGGNEQFF. CDR3 sequence (DNA): TGTGCCAGCAGCGCCGGGACAGGGGGCAATGAGCAGTTCTTC. This chain links TRBV7-9 with TRBJ2-1; TRBD1 aligns across 11 bases. The CDR3 length is 14 residues. CDR1 and CDR2 (germline): SEHNR, FQNEAQ (reference sequence). J was trimmed by 6 bases and V by 5 bases; bases with no gene match: 3.

Concerning this clone itself: Other DNA sequences in the sample encode the same CDR3. The chain joins TRBV6-6 to TRBJ1-5; 7 bases agree with TRBD1. This CDR3 is built from 14 residues. The germline V gene encodes CDR1 MNHNY and CDR2 SVGAGI (reference sequence). V was pared by 6 bases and J by 7 bases, with 9 bases of the junction left unmatched. The CDR3 reads CASRNIQGQQPQHF. CDR3 bases: TGTGCCAGCAGAAACATACAGGGACAGCAGCCCCAGCATTTT.

The chain is built from TRBV7-9 and TRBJ2-6; a possible D gene is TRBD1 (5 bases). CDR1 and CDR2 (germline): SEHNR, FQNEAQ (reference sequence). The CDR3 has 17 amino acids. Trimming took 5 bases from V and 0 from J, leaving 14 bases between them. The CDR3 DNA reads TGTGCCAGCAGCCTAGGACACCTACCCTCTGGGGCCAACGTCCTGACTTTC. Amino acids: CASSLGHLPSGANVLTF.

The chain has TRBV2 and TRBJ1-6; 10 nucleotides match TRBD1. The ends lost 8 bases at V and 0 bases at J; junction bases unmatched: 10. Germline V gives CDR1 SNHLY, CDR2 FYNNEI. The CDR3 is 18 amino acids. CDR3 sequence: CASSKGQGKGSYNSPLHF. CDR3 DNA: TGTGCCAGCTCAAAGGGACAGGGGAAGGGCTCCTATAATTCACCCCTCCACTTT. The whole variable domain, filled in from reference TRBV2 and TRBJ1-6, reads EPEVTQTPSHQVTQMGQEVILRCVPISNHLYFYWYRQILGQKVEFLVSFYNNEISEKSEIFDDQFSVERPDGSNFTLKIRSTKLEDSAMYFCASSKGQGKGSYNSPLHFGNGTRLTVT.

The V and J genes are TRBV4-2 and TRBJ1-1; no reliable D call. The germline CDR1 and CDR2 sequences are LGHNA and YNFKEQ. V was pared by 0 bases and J by 4 bases, with 12 bases between. This CDR3 is built from 15 residues. DNA for the CDR3: TGTGCCAGCAGCCAAGATTTAAGTTTGAGCACTGAAGCTTTCTTT. It specifies CASSQDLSLSTEAFF.

V gene TRBV7-8 combines with J gene TRBJ1-1, with 10 bases lining up with TRBD1. Germline V gives CDR1 SGHVS, CDR2 FQNEAQ. Trimming cost V 4 bases and J 5 bases; bases outside gene matches: 7. CDR3 length: 15 amino acids. The CDR3, as DNA: TGTGCCAGCAGCTGGGGGGGGACAGGGGTTACTGAAGCTTTCTTT. It translates to CASSWGGTGVTEAFF.

This chain uses TRBV27 with TRBJ2-3; 7 nucleotides align to TRBD2. J gave up 6 bases and V 3 bases, and 3 bases lay outside the gene matches. This CDR3 is built from 13 residues. Germline V CDR1 and CDR2: MNHEY, SMNVEV (reference sequence). CDR3 DNA: TGTGCCAGCAGTTTCCGGGAGGTTGATACGCAGTATTTT. It codes for CASSFREVDTQYF.

J is TRBJ2-7 and V is TRBV6-6; no definite D call. Germline V gene lookup returns CDR1 MNHNY and CDR2 SVGAGI (reference sequence). The length of the CDR3 is 14 residues. The germline V and J ends were trimmed by 0 bases and 1 base, with 7 bases remaining between them. The CDR3 region has the DNA TGTGCCAGCAGTTACTCGCACAGTTCCTACGAGCAGTACTTC. It specifies CASSYSHSSYEQYF.

The chain joins TRBV20-1 to TRBJ1-4, with D unresolved. The germline CDR1 and CDR2 sequences are DFQATT and SNEGSKA (reference sequence). V shed 2 bases and J shed 5 bases, with 3 bases lying between them. The CDR3 runs 11 residues. CDR3 loop: CSARTNEKLFF. As DNA, the CDR3 is TGCAGTGCTAGAACAAATGAAAAACTGTTTTTT.